This TCR beta chain was obtained from a study of blood T cell repertoires in COVID-19. The protocol was immunoSEQ multiplex PCR, while the TCRdb copy is restricted to in-frame clones and leaves out a portion. The sample has 250,000 or so clones; approximately 84% are singletons. Germline V CDR1 and CDR2: MDHEN, SYDVKM. CDR3 length: 14 residues. This clone was counted only a few times. One junction end does not reproduce the germline sequence, and a read error may be involved. Source material: PBMCs or T cells enriched from blood (not recorded which). The TCR originated in a man aged 45-65 years who had recovered from COVID-19. The J gene is TRBJ2-1, the V gene TRBV28; 10 nucleotides agree with TRBD1. The CDR3 DNA follows: TGTGCCAGCAGTTCGGACAGGGGGGCCAATGGGCAGTTCTTC. This translates into CASSSDRGANGQFF.